This section outlines one T cell receptor beta chain sequence together with its context. Antigen specificity is unknown. This entry is derived from a study of T cells in localized non-small cell lung cancer. Broader study findings: Elevated circulating T cell density in blood was associated with longer overall survival. The appearance of a median 57 of the top 100 tumor clones was seen in adjacent lung. Heterogeneity remains possible because sequencing was limited to only one tumor region.

Germline V CDR1 and CDR2: SGHNT, YENEEA. The V and J ends lost 3 bases and 0 bases respectively, with 9 bases between them. This CDR3 region has 15 residues. TCRdb's copy holds only in-frame clones and misses some; the assay was immunoSEQ multiplex PCR. The sample has 3,000 to 4,000 clones, 25% to 30% seen once. Source: lung tumor tissue, taken before any cancer treatment. The rearrangement joins TRBV11-3 to TRBJ2-1, with D maybe TRBD1 (5 bases). The source is a man aged 40-75 years with stage I lung adenocarcinoma. CDR3 in DNA: TGTGCCAGCAGCTTGCCAGGGCGCTCCTACAATGAGCAGTTCTTC. Translating gives CASSLPGRSYNEQFF.